Following are 19 T cell receptor beta chains from one sample sequenced in a study of control samples from healthy donors and cancer patients (dated by TCRdb to 2019 to 2021). Library generation was performed with the immunoSEQ multiplex PCR assay. Sourced from immuneACCESS, this table was stored by TCRdb with only in-frame sequences that have V and J called. A share of the clones is absent; for the studies checked, an unresolved V gene accounts for under half, and the remainder has no known explanation. The sample includes approximately 70,000 clones, with about 90% observed a single time. The ten largest make up just under 4% of the sample. Material: blood. The receptors stem from a woman in her fifties or sixties in good health.

Regarding this clone: This sample also contains other DNA sequences that code for the same CDR3. The chain combines TRBV5-1 with TRBJ1-3; D ambiguous. The CDR3 totals 14 residues. The V gene lost 6 bases and the J gene lost 0 bases, with 10 bases spanning the gap. Per germline, CDR1 SGHRS and CDR2 YFSETQ. CDR3 DNA: TGCGCCAGCACCCCCGCGGGCTCTGGAAACACCATATATTTT. Translation gives CASTPAGSGNTIYF. Together with reference TRBV5-1 and TRBJ1-3, the CDR3 gives the full variable domain: KAGVTQTPRYLIKTRGQQVTLSCSPISGHRSVSWYQQTPGQGLQFLFEYFSETQRNKGNFPGRFSGRQFSNSRSEMNVSTLELGDSALYLCASTPAGSGNTIYFGEGSWLTVV.

The CDR3 sequence is CASSVDSQGGEQYF. The CDR3 nucleotides are TGTGCCAGCAGCGTAGATTCGCAGGGGGGCGAGCAGTACTTC. The chain employs TRBV9 and TRBJ2-7; possibly TRBD1 for D (7 bases). V lost 0 bases, J lost 6 bases, and 13 bases lay in between. CDR1 and CDR2 from the germline V gene are SGDLS and YYNGEE. The CDR3 extends over 14 amino acids. Combining the CDR3 with reference TRBV9 and TRBJ2-7 gives the whole variable domain DSGVTQTPKHLITATGQRVTLRCSPRSGDLSVYWYQQSLDQGLQFLIQYYNGEERAKGNILERFSAQQFPDLHSELNLSSLELGDSALYFCASSVDSQGGEQYFGPGTRLTVT.

This clone appeared a single time. The chain has TRBV28 and TRBJ2-7; D is uncertain. The CDR3 is made up of 11 amino acids. Trimming pared 3 bases from V and 4 bases from J, leaving 4 bases between. CDR1 is MDHEN, CDR2 SYDVKM, per germline. The CDR3 sequence is CASSFLYEQYF. In DNA form, the CDR3 reads TGTGCCAGCAGTTTCTTGTACGAGCAGTACTTC.

The gene calls are TRBV30 and TRBJ2-7; 9 bases align to TRBD2. V shed 2 bases, J shed 6 bases, and the junction held 11 bases outside the gene matches. The length of the CDR3 is 15 residues. The V gene's germline CDR1 is GTSNPN and CDR2 SVGIG (reference sequence). The CDR3 DNA sequence: TGTGCCTGGAGTACCGGACTAGCGAGCGTCGCCGAGCAGTACTTC. Its translation: CAWSTGLASVAEQYF.

This clone was counted a single time. The chain carries TRBV6-5 and TRBJ1-3, with a possible D match to TRBD1 (5 bases). The CDR3 loop spans 12 amino acids. CDR1 MNHEY and CDR2 SVGAGI come from the germline V gene. The V end was cut by 9 bases, the J end by 5 bases, with 11 bases between. The CDR3 reads CASRGSRNTIYF. CDR3 sequence (DNA): TGTGCCAGTCGGGGCAGCAGAAACACCATATATTTT.

This clone was counted a few times. This chain uses TRBV28 with TRBJ2-7; TRBD2 matches 13 bases. Trimming cost V 2 bases and J 5 bases; bases outside gene matches: 15. This CDR3 is built from 19 residues. CDR1 and CDR2 from the germline V gene are MDHEN and SYDVKM. The CDR3 nucleotides are TGTGCCAGCAGTTTACCGCCACTCGGACTAGCGGGAGCTTCACACGAGCAGTACTTC. Its translation: CASSLPPLGLAGASHEQYF.

V is TRBV7-9 and J is TRBJ2-3, with a possible D match to TRBD1 (5 bases). Germline CDR1 is SEHNR and CDR2 is FQNEAQ (reference sequence). The V gene lost 5 bases and the J gene lost 1 base, with 16 bases spanning the gap. The CDR3 extends over 16 amino acids. The CDR3 DNA sequence: TGTGCCAGCAGCGTAACCGGGTCCAGGGGCACAGATACGCAGTATTTT. Translated: CASSVTGSRGTDTQYF.

The chain links TRBV5-1 to TRBJ1-2; 8 bases are a match to TRBD1. V shed 4 bases and J 11 bases; nucleotides not matched to a gene: 16. Germline CDR1 reads SGHRS; CDR2 reads YFSETQ. The CDR3 length is 15 residues. The CDR3 region has the DNA TGCGCCAGCAGCCGACCCGGACAGGGAGGGGAAGAGTACACCTTC. Residues: CASSRPGQGGEEYTF.

The rearrangement links TRBV28 to TRBJ1-1; no clear D. V shed 2 bases and J shed 1 base, with 11 bases lying between them. Germline V gene sequence: CDR1 MDHEN, CDR2 SYDVKM. The CDR3 has 15 amino acids. The CDR3 sequence is CASSLRVTRNTEAFF. CDR3 bases: TGTGCCAGCAGTTTACGGGTGACGCGGAACACTGAAGCTTTCTTT.

The chain employs TRBV3-1 (or the pseudogene TRBV3-2) and TRBJ2-1; TRBD2 might be the D (5 bases). The ends were cut back, 1 base at V and 5 bases at J, with 12 bases in the middle. The V gene's germline CDR1 is LGHDT and CDR2 YNNKEL (reference sequence). This CDR3 region has 15 residues. The CDR3, as DNA: TGTGCCAGCAGCCAAGGCGTTTCTAGCCACAATGAGCAGTTCTTC. This sequence encodes CASSQGVSSHNEQFF.

CDR3 DNA: TGTGCCACCAGCATTCGGGACGGTGACTACGAGCAGTACTTC. Its protein is CATSIRDGDYEQYF. V usage is TRBV15 and J usage is TRBJ2-7; either TRBD1 or TRBD2 may supply D (5 bases each). CDR3 length equals 14 residues. With 4 bases removed from V and 3 bases from J, the gap between germline ends came to 13 bases. Looked up from germline, CDR1 is LNHNV and CDR2 is YYDKDF (reference sequence).

The genes are TRBV5-4 and TRBJ2-5; TRBD2 might be the D (7 bases). Trimming stripped 4 bases from V and 5 bases from J, with 15 bases between. The CDR3 is made up of 14 amino acids. The germline V gene encodes CDR1 SGHNT and CDR2 YYREEE (reference sequence). CDR3 in amino acids: CASSLDGGRETQYF. In DNA, the CDR3 is TGTGCCAGCAGCCTGGACGGGGGGCGGGAGACCCAGTACTTC.

This chain connects TRBV19 to TRBJ2-6; D might be TRBD2 (5 bases). The CDR3 covers 16 residues. The V end was cut by 8 bases, the J end by 0 bases, with 14 bases between. Germline V gives CDR1 LNHDA, CDR2 SQIVND (reference sequence). CDR3 in DNA: TGTGCCAGTGATACGGGGTCTGGCTCTGGGGCCAACGTCCTGACTTTC. Translated: CASDTGSGSGANVLTF.

The rearrangement joins TRBV7-9 to TRBJ2-2, with D tentatively TRBD2 (5 bases). V was cut by 1 base and J by 5 bases, with 8 bases left in between. The CDR3 length is 14 residues. Germline assignment: CDR1 SEHNR and CDR2 FQNEAQ (reference sequence). CDR3 sequence reads: CASSLVSGTGELFF. Written as DNA, the CDR3 is TGTGCCAGCAGCTTAGTTTCGGGAACCGGGGAGCTGTTTTTT. The variable domain in full, completed from reference TRBV7-9 and TRBJ2-2, reads DTGVSQNPRHKITKRGQNVTFRCDPISEHNRLYWYRQTLGQGPEFLTYFQNEAQLEKSRLLSDRFSAERPKGSFSTLEIQRTEQGDSAMYLCASSLVSGTGELFFGEGSRLTVL.

The chain joins TRBV24-1 to TRBJ2-5; 9 bases align to TRBD2. CDR1 is KGHDR and CDR2 is SFDVKD in the germline V gene. The CDR3 contains 14 residues. V lost 5 bases and J lost 4; bases outside the gene matches: 4. Here the CDR3 DNA reads TGTGCCACCAGTGCAGCACTAGCGGGAGAGACCCAGTACTTC. As protein: CATSAALAGETQYF.

The chain combines TRBV10-3 with TRBJ1-5; D is uncertain. V was shortened by 6 bases and J by 7 bases, with 16 bases between the two germline ends. Germline V gene lookup returns CDR1 ENHRY and CDR2 SYGVKD. This CDR3 has 14 residues. This CDR3 reads CAISMDPTRQPQHF. The CDR3 nucleotides are TGTGCCATCAGCATGGACCCCACGAGGCAGCCCCAGCATTTT.

This clone was seen only once. This sequence joins TRBV30 and TRBJ2-1; possibly TRBD1 for D (6 bases). Per germline, CDR1 GTSNPN and CDR2 SVGIG (reference sequence). V shed 2 bases and J shed 0 bases, with 14 bases lying between them. This CDR3 has 16 amino acids. The CDR3 coding sequence is TGTGCCTGGAGTAGGGGGACCCCAAGCTCCTACAATGAGCAGTTCTTC. Its translation is CAWSRGTPSSYNEQFF.

The chain uses TRBV28 and TRBJ2-6; D is ambiguous. The CDR3 sequence is 14 residues long. V lost 6 bases and J lost 0, with 6 bases in between. Germline V lookup: CDR1 MDHEN, CDR2 SYDVKM. As DNA, the CDR3 is TGTGCCAGCAGCCTTGACTCTGGGGCCAACGTCCTGACTTTC. It codes for CASSLDSGANVLTF.

This clone has only one observation. The J gene is TRBJ2-3, the V gene TRBV6-5; D gene uncertain. The CDR3 has 15 residues. V lost 4 bases and J 0 bases, leaving 11 bases between the germline ends. Germline CDR1 MNHEY, CDR2 SVGAGI. The DNA for the CDR3 is TGTGCCAGCAGTTGGGTAGCAGACAGCACAGATACGCAGTATTTT. Protein sequence: CASSWVADSTDTQYF.